This passage covers 5 T cell receptor beta chains from one sample sequenced in a study of CD8+ T cells in alopecia areata. Documented treatment: oral pan-JAK inhibitor, 5-10 mg twice daily. Extraction and reverse transcription of RNA yielded cDNA as the sequencing template. Method: immunoSEQ multiplex PCR; TCRdb's copy keeps in-frame clones and lacks some. The table records 150,000 to 200,000 clones, around 60% of them present only once. The specimen was CD8+ T cells sorted from blood, collected at week 24, from a patient treated with tofacitinib. These receptors originate from a human donor with alopecia areata.

This clone was seen a handful of times. The J gene is TRBJ1-2, the V gene TRBV4-2, with D perhaps TRBD1 (6 bases). The CDR3 has 17 amino acids. Trimming pared 1 base from V and 8 bases from J, leaving 23 bases between. Germline lookup yields CDR1 LGHNA and CDR2 YNFKEQ. The CDR3 DNA sequence: TGTGCCAGCAGCCAAGCGAGCGTGGACAGAAAAACCCAGGGCTACACCTTC. As protein: CASSQASVDRKTQGYTF.

The chain carries TRBV5-4 and TRBJ2-5; D might be TRBD2 (6 bases). Germline V gene data show CDR1 as SGHNT and CDR2 as YYREEE (reference sequence). The CDR3 has 14 residues. V lost 0 bases and J lost 5, with 11 bases in between. The CDR3 coding sequence is TGTGCCAGCAGCTTGGGACGGGGGATGGAGACCCAGTACTTC. It translates to CASSLGRGMETQYF.

This clone was picked up one time. The genes are TRBV5-1 and TRBJ1-1; no definite D call. The CDR3 runs to 14 residues. Germline values: CDR1 SGHRS, CDR2 YFSETQ. V lost 4 bases, J lost 5 bases, and 15 bases lay in between. Here the CDR3 reads CASSPGSPGTEAFF. DNA of the CDR3: TGCGCCAGCAGCCCCGGGTCACCGGGGACTGAAGCTTTCTTT.

The chain joins TRBV13 to TRBJ1-2, with D possibly matching TRBD1 (6 bases). In germline, CDR1 is PRHDT, CDR2 FYEKMQ (reference sequence). The CDR3 contains 14 residues. Trimming left V 5 bases short and J 2 bases short, with 12 bases between. Written as DNA, the CDR3 is TGTGCCAGCAGCCCAGAGGACAGAAACTATGGCTACACCTTC. Translated, it gives CASSPEDRNYGYTF.

This clone was seen a few times. The chain employs TRBV7-2 and TRBJ1-1; D uncertain. Trimming shortened V by 1 base and J by 0 bases, and 9 bases separated the two germline ends. CDR3 length equals 15 residues. The germline CDR1 and CDR2 sequences are SGHTA and FQGNSA. The CDR3 DNA sequence: TGTGCCAGCAGCTTAGAATCCGCCATGAACACTGAAGCTTTCTTT. It translates to CASSLESAMNTEAFF.